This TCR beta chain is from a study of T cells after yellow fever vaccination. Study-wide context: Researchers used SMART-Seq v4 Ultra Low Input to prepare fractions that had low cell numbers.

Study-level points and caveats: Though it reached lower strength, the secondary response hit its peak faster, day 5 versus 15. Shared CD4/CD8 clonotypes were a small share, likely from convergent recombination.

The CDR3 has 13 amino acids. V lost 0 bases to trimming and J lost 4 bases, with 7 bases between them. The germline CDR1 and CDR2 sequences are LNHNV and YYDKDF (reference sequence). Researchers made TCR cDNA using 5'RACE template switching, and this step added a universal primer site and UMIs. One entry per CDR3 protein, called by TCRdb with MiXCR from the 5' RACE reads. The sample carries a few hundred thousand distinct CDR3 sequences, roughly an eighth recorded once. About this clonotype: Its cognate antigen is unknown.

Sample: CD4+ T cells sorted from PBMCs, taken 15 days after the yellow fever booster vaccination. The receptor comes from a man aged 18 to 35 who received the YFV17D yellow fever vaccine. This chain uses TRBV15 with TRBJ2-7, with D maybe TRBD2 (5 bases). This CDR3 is CATSRDSEYEQYF. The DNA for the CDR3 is TGTGCCACCAGCAGAGATAGCGAATACGAGCAGTACTTC.